Below are 22 T cell receptor beta chains sequenced from a single sample in a study of blood T cell dynamics during melanoma immunotherapy (dated by TCRdb to the early 2020s). Library preparation used the immunoSEQ multiplex PCR assay. Here the immuneACCESS table is served through TCRdb, limited to in-frame sequences with V and J called. Missing clones are a known gap in these copies; in checked studies unresolved V genes cover under half, and the rest lacks a known reason. Present in this sample are 9,500 to 13,000 clones, about 88% of which were seen just once. Approximately 7% of the sample lies in the top ten. The sample's time point label is to be understood as: pre-treatment baseline. The sample here was blood, taken from a patient treated with checkpoint blockade. These receptor sequences come from a human donor with melanoma.

The V and J genes are TRBV6-5 and TRBJ1-1; D ambiguous. This CDR3 spans 13 amino acids. The V end was cut by 4 bases, the J end by 5 bases, with 11 bases between. Per germline, CDR1 MNHEY and CDR2 SVGAGI. The CDR3 protein is CASSWGSRTEAFF. The CDR3 DNA reads as TGTGCCAGCAGTTGGGGTTCGCGGACTGAAGCTTTCTTT.

J is TRBJ2-2 and V is TRBV9; 15 nucleotides match TRBD2. Unmatched junction bases numbered 11, after V lost 4 bases and J lost 1 base. Germline CDR1 is SGDLS and CDR2 is YYNGEE. The CDR3 has 20 residues. The CDR3 bases are TGTGCCAGCAGCCTACCCCTGGCGGGACTAGCGGGAGGGAACACCGGGGAGCTGTTTTTT. The encoded protein is CASSLPLAGLAGGNTGELFF.

This clone is a singleton in its sample. The CDR3, as DNA: TGTGCCAGCAGCCCGCAAATTAGACTAGCGGGAGATAATGAGCAGTTCTTC. Amino acids: CASSPQIRLAGDNEQFF. The V and J genes are TRBV4-2 and TRBJ2-1; 12 bases are shared with TRBD2. The CDR3 is 17 amino acids. The germline V gene encodes CDR1 LGHNA and CDR2 YNFKEQ. With V trimmed by 4 bases and J by 7 bases, 11 bases remained unmatched.

The chain joins TRBV18 to TRBJ2-7; D remains ambiguous. Trimming stripped 6 bases from V and 2 bases from J, with 11 bases between. This CDR3 spans 13 amino acids. Germline CDR1 and CDR2: KGHSH and LQKENI. This CDR3 reads CASSFGRTYEQYF. CDR3 sequence (DNA): TGTGCCAGCTCGTTCGGCAGGACCTACGAGCAGTACTTC.

The chain links TRBV2 to TRBJ2-3; 8 bases align to TRBD2. CDR3 length: 15 residues. The V segment lost 8 bases and the J segment 2 bases; nucleotides outside the gene matches: 9. CDR1 is SNHLY and CDR2 is FYNNEI in the germline V gene. CDR3 nucleotide sequence: TGTGCCAGCGGGGGGGTAGCGGGAACCACAGATACGCAGTATTTT. It specifies CASGGVAGTTDTQYF. The full variable domain, rest sourced from reference TRBV2 and TRBJ2-3, is EPEVTQTPSHQVTQMGQEVILRCVPISNHLYFYWYRQILGQKVEFLVSFYNNEISEKSEIFDDQFSVERPDGSNFTLKIRSTKLEDSAMYFCASGGVAGTTDTQYFGPGTRLTVL.

This chain joins TRBV28 and TRBJ2-5; D perhaps matches TRBD2 (5 bases). Germline V CDR1 and CDR2: MDHEN, SYDVKM. V dropped 2 bases and J dropped 2 bases, with 9 bases sitting between them. The CDR3 loop spans 14 amino acids. The CDR3 sequence: CASSLLAAQETQYF. Written as DNA, the CDR3 is TGTGCCAGCAGTTTACTAGCAGCACAAGAGACCCAGTACTTC.

The rearrangement links TRBV2 to TRBJ2-5; a weak D match, TRBD2 (6 bases). Germline CDR1 and CDR2: SNHLY and FYNNEI. CDR3 size: 13 residues. V was pared by 5 bases and J by 1 base, with 8 bases between. The CDR3: CASSRDFQETQYF. Here the CDR3 DNA reads TGTGCCAGCAGTAGGGACTTCCAAGAGACCCAGTACTTC.

The chain has TRBV9 and TRBJ1-3; D unclear. The CDR3 covers 13 residues. V was clipped by 3 bases and J by 0 bases, with 4 bases between them. From germline, CDR1 is SGDLS and CDR2 YYNGEE. The CDR3 DNA reads TGTGCCAGCAGCGCCCTCTCTGGAAACACCATATATTTT. This gives the protein CASSALSGNTIYF. The whole variable domain, filled in from reference TRBV9 and TRBJ1-3, reads DSGVTQTPKHLITATGQRVTLRCSPRSGDLSVYWYQQSLDQGLQFLIQYYNGEERAKGNILERFSAQQFPDLHSELNLSSLELGDSALYFCASSALSGNTIYFGEGSWLTVV.

DNA of the CDR3: TGTGCCAGCAGCAAGGACAGTGTCGCTGGGGCCAACGTCCTGACTTTC. This codes for CASSKDSVAGANVLTF. The genes are TRBV5-4 and TRBJ2-6, with a weak D call TRBD1 (6 bases). V was shortened by 4 bases and J by 2 bases, with 13 bases between the two germline ends. The CDR3 runs to 16 residues. CDR1 and CDR2 from the germline V gene are SGHNT and YYREEE (reference sequence).

CDR3 DNA: TGTGCCAGCAGTTTCAGCAGTTTACTGGACAGTAGACCGAGCACTGAAGCTTTCTTT. Its translation is CASSFSSLLDSRPSTEAFF. The chain joins TRBV28 to TRBJ1-1; perhaps TRBD1 as D (6 bases). This CDR3 is 19 amino acids long. V lost 3 bases to trimming and J lost 4 bases, with 27 bases between them. CDR1 and CDR2 from the germline V gene are MDHEN and SYDVKM.

The chain is built from TRBV19 and TRBJ2-7, with D hard to call. CDR3 size: 13 residues. The germline gives CDR1 LNHDA, CDR2 SQIVND (reference sequence). V was shortened by 5 bases and J by 0 bases, with 8 bases between the two germline ends. The CDR3 DNA is TGTGCCAGTAGTTTAGGGATCTCCTACGAGCAGTACTTC. Translation gives CASSLGISYEQYF.

The chain joins TRBV19 to TRBJ1-3, with D possibly matching TRBD1 (6 bases). Deletions cut 5 bases from V and 4 bases from J, with 18 bases between. CDR3 length: 16 amino acids. The germline gives CDR1 LNHDA, CDR2 SQIVND (reference sequence). This chain's CDR3 is CASSPYRDTSGNTIYF. The CDR3 DNA follows: TGTGCCAGTAGTCCGTACAGGGACACCTCGGGAAACACCATATATTTT.

The chain links TRBV6-1 to TRBJ1-6; no firm D call. This CDR3 has 16 residues. V was clipped by 0 bases and J by 0 bases, with 6 bases between them. CDR1 is MNHNS, CDR2 SASEGT, per germline. The CDR3 nucleotides are TGTGCCAGCAGTGAAGCGACGAGCTCCTATAATTCACCCCTCCACTTT. Translating it yields CASSEATSSYNSPLHF.

The chain recombines TRBV5-1 with TRBJ2-3; D uncertain. With 1 base removed from V and 4 bases from J, the gap between germline ends came to 19 bases. Germline-derived CDR1 and CDR2 are SGHRS and YFSETQ. The CDR3 extends over 17 amino acids. The CDR3 DNA sequence: TGCGCCAGCAGCTTGAGTAGTCAGAAAAGTGGTGCAGATACGCAGTATTTT. Residues: CASSLSSQKSGADTQYF. The full variable domain, its missing parts supplied by reference TRBV5-1 and TRBJ2-3, is KAGVTQTPRYLIKTRGQQVTLSCSPISGHRSVSWYQQTPGQGLQFLFEYFSETQRNKGNFPGRFSGRQFSNSRSEMNVSTLELGDSALYLCASSLSSQKSGADTQYFGPGTRLTVL.

The V and J genes are TRBV27 and TRBJ2-7, with a weak D call TRBD2 (7 bases). V lost 2 bases and J 6 bases, leaving 11 bases between the germline ends. Germline assignment: CDR1 MNHEY and CDR2 SMNVEV (reference sequence). There are 13 residues in the CDR3. The CDR3 here is CASSLAGEGEQYF. As DNA, the CDR3 is TGTGCCAGCAGTTTAGCAGGGGAGGGCGAGCAGTACTTC.

J is TRBJ2-1 and V is TRBV28; a possible D gene is TRBD2 (6 bases). The germline V gene encodes CDR1 MDHEN and CDR2 SYDVKM. CDR3 length equals 14 residues. Trimming cost V 1 base and J 8 bases, with 12 bases left between them. The CDR3 loop reads CASSLSRASDEQFF. In nucleotides, the CDR3 is TGTGCCAGCAGTTTATCTAGAGCTAGCGATGAGCAGTTCTTC.

This clone came up once. V is TRBV5-8 and J is TRBJ2-1; no definite D call. This CDR3 is built from 15 residues. Trimming removed 0 bases from V and 0 bases from J, with 7 bases in between. CDR1 is SGHTS, CDR2 YDEGEE, per germline. The CDR3, as DNA: TGTGCCAGCAGCTTGGGCGGTAGCTCCTACAATGAGCAGTTCTTC. It specifies CASSLGGSSYNEQFF.

This chain connects TRBV6-1 to TRBJ1-6; D gene ambiguous. V dropped 3 bases and J dropped 9 bases, with 3 bases sitting between them. Germline V lookup: CDR1 MNHNS, CDR2 SASEGT. The CDR3 contains 11 residues. CDR3 protein: CASSDLSPLHF. In DNA, the CDR3 is TGTGCCAGCAGTGACCTTTCACCCCTCCACTTT.

V gene TRBV27 combines with J gene TRBJ1-4; 7 bases agree with TRBD1. This CDR3 has 13 residues. Germline V gene sequence: CDR1 MNHEY, CDR2 SMNVEV (reference sequence). V lost 9 bases, J lost 6 bases, and 7 bases stayed unmatched. The CDR3 region has the DNA TGTGCCAGGGGGCAGGGGGGCGATGAAAAACTGTTTTTT. It encodes CARGQGGDEKLFF. The full variable domain, completed using reference TRBV27 and TRBJ1-4, is EAQVTQNPRYLITVTGKKLTVTCSQNMNHEYMSWYRQDPGLGLRQIYYSMNVEVTDKGDVPEGYKVSRKEKRNFPLILESPSPNQTSLYFCARGQGGDEKLFFGSGTQLSVL.

This chain uses TRBV5-1 with TRBJ2-2; TRBD2 matches at 12 bases. Trimming removed 0 bases from V and 4 bases from J; junction bases left unmatched: 10. The CDR3 is 19 residues long. In germline, CDR1 is SGHRS, CDR2 YFSETQ. CDR3 nucleotide sequence: TGCGCCAGCAGCTTGGGAACTAGCGGGAGGTATTACGGCACCGGGGAGCTGTTTTTT. Translated, it gives CASSLGTSGRYYGTGELFF.

CDR3 in DNA: TGTGCCAGCAGCTCGAACGGACAATCGGGCTACACCTTC. Protein sequence: CASSSNGQSGYTF. The chain employs TRBV21-1 and TRBJ1-2; TRBD1, the table's D call, was not compared with the DNA. TRBV21-1 is assigned pseudogene status. CDR3 length equals 13 residues.

This chain links TRBV7-9 with TRBJ1-1; unclear D gene. V was pared by 2 bases and J by 5 bases, with 9 bases between. The CDR3 has 13 amino acids. Per germline, CDR1 SEHNR and CDR2 FQNEAQ (reference sequence). This CDR3 reads CASSLLLETEAFF. For the CDR3, the DNA is TGTGCCAGCAGCTTACTACTGGAGACTGAAGCTTTCTTT. Based on the CDR3 plus reference TRBV7-9 and TRBJ1-1, the full variable domain is DTGVSQNPRHKITKRGQNVTFRCDPISEHNRLYWYRQTLGQGPEFLTYFQNEAQLEKSRLLSDRFSAERPKGSFSTLEIQRTEQGDSAMYLCASSLLLETEAFFGQGTRLTVV.